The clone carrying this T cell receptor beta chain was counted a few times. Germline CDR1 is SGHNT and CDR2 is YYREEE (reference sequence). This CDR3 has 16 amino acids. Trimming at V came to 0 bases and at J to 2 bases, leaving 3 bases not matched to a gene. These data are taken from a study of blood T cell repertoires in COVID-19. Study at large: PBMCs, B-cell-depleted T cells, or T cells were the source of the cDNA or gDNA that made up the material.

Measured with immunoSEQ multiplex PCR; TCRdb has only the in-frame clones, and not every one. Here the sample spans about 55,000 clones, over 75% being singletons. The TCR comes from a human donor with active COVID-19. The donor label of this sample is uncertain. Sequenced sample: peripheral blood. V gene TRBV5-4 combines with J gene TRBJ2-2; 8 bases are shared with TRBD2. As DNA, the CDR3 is TGTGCCAGCAGCTTGGTGAGCGGGGGAAACACCGGGGAGCTGTTTTTT. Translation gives CASSLVSGGNTGELFF.